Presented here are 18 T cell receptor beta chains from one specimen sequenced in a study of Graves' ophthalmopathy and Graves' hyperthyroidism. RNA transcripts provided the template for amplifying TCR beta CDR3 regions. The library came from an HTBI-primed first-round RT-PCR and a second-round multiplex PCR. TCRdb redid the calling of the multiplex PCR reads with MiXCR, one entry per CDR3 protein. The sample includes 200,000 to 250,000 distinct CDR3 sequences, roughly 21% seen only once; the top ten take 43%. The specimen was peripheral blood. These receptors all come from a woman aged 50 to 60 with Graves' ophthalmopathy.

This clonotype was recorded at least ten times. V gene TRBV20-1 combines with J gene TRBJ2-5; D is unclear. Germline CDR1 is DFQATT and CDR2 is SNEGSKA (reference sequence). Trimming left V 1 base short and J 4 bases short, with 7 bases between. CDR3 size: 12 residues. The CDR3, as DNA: TGCAGTGCTAGAGTTGGGATAGAGACCCAGTACTTC. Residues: CSARVGIETQYF.

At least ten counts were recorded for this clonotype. The CDR3 coding sequence is TGTGCCAGCAGTTACTCACGGGGAAACTACGAGCAGTACTTC. Translated, it gives CASSYSRGNYEQYF. V and J are TRBV6-5 and TRBJ2-7, with D maybe TRBD2 (5 bases). The V end was cut by 0 bases, the J end by 3 bases, with 9 bases between. The CDR3 extends over 14 amino acids. The germline gives CDR1 MNHEY, CDR2 SVGAGI.

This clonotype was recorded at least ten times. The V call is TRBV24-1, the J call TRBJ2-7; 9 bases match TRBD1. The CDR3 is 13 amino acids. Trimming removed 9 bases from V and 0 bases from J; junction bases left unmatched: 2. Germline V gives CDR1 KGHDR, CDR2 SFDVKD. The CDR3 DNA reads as TGTGCCACCGGACAGGGGTCCTCCTACGAGCAGTACTTC. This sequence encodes CATGQGSSYEQYF.

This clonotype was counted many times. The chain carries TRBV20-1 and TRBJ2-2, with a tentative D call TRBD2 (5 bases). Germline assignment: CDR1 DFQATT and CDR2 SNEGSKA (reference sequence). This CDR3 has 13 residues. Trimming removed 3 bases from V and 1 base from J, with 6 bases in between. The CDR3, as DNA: TGCAGTGCTAGCGGAGGGAACACCGGGGAGCTGTTTTTT. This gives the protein CSASGGNTGELFF.

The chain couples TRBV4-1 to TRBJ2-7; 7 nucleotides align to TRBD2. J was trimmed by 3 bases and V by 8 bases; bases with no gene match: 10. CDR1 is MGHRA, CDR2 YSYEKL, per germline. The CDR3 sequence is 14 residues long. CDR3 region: CASGSGASGYEQYF. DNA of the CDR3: TGCGCCAGCGGGTCCGGGGCTAGCGGCTACGAGCAGTACTTC.

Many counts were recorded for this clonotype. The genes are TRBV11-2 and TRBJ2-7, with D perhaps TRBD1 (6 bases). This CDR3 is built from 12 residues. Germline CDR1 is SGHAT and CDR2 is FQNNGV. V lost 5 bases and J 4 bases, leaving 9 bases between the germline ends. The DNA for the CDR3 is TGTGCCAGCAGCCAGGACAGATACGAGCAGTACTTC. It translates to CASSQDRYEQYF.

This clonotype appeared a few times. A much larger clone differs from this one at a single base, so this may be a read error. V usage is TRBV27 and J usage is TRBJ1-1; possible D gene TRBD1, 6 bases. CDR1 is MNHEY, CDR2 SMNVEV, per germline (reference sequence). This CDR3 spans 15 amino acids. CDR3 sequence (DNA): TGTGTCAGCAGTGGTCATCCGGACAGAAAGATTGAAGCTTTCTTT. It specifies CVSSGHPDRKIEAFF.

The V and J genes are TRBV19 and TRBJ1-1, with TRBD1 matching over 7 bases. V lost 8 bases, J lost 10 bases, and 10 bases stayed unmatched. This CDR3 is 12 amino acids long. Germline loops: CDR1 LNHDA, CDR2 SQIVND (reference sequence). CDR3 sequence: CASGDSTMAAFF. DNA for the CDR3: TGTGCCAGTGGGGACAGTACCATGGCAGCTTTCTTT.

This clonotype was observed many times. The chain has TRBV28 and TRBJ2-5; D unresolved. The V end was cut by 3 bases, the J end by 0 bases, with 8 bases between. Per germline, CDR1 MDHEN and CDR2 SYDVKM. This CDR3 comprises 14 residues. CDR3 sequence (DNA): TGTGCCAGCAGTTTTGGCGGCAACCAAGAGACCCAGTACTTC. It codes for CASSFGGNQETQYF.

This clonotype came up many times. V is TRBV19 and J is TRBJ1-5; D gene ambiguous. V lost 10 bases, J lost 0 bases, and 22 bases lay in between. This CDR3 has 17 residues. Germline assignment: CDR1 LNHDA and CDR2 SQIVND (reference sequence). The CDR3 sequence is CATCAVRSIYSNQPQHF. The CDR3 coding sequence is TGTGCCACCTGCGCGGTCAGGAGTATTTATAGCAATCAGCCCCAGCATTTT.

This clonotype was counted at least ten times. The CDR3 region has the DNA TGTGCCAGCAGCTTGACTAGCGAGGGGTACGAGCAGTACTTC. Protein: CASSLTSEGYEQYF. The genes are TRBV12-3 or TRBV12-4 and TRBJ2-7, with 8 bases fitting TRBD2. Unmatched junction bases numbered 8, after V lost 6 bases and J lost 4 bases. The length of the CDR3 is 14 residues.

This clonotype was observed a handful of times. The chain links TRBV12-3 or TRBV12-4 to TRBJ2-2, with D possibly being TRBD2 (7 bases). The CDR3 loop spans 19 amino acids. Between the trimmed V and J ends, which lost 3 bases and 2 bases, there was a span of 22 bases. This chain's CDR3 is CASSLWLTGPGGNTGELFF. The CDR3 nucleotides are TGTGCCAGCAGTTTGTGGCTTACCGGACCGGGGGGCAACACCGGGGAGCTGTTTTTT.

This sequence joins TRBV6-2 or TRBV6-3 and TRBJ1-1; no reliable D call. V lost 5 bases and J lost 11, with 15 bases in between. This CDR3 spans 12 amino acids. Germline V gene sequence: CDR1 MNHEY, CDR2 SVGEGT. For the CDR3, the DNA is TGTGCCAGCAGTCTCGGACTGCCCGAGGCTTTCTTT. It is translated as CASSLGLPEAFF.

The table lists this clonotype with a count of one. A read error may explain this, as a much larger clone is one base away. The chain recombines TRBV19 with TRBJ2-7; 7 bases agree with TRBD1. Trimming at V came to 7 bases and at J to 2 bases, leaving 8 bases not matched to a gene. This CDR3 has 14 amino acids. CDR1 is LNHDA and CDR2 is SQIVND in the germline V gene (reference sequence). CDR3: CASISGTDPYEQYF. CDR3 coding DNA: TGTGCCAGTATCTCCGGGACAGATCCCTACGAGCAGTACTTC.

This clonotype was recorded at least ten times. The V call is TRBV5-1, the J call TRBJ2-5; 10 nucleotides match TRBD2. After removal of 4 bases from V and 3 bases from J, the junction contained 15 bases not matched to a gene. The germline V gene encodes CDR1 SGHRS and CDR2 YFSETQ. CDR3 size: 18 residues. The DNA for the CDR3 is TGCGCCAGCAGCGGCATAGGACTAGCGGATTATAGGAAAGAGACCCAGTACTTC. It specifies CASSGIGLADYRKETQYF.

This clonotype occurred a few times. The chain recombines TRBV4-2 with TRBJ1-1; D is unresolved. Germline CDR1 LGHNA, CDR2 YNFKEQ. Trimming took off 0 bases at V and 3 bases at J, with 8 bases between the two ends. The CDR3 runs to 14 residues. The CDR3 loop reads CASSQDTVDTEAFF. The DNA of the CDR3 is TGTGCCAGCAGCCAAGACACAGTAGACACTGAAGCTTTCTTT.

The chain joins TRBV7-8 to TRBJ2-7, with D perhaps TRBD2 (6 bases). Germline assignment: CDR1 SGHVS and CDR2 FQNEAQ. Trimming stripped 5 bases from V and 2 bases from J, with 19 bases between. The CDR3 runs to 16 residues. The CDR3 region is CASSPRTIRGAYEQYF. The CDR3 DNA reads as TGTGCCAGCAGCCCCCGGACTATCCGAGGCGCCTACGAGCAGTACTTC. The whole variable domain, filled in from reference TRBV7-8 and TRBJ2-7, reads GAGVSQSPRYKVAKRGQDVALRCDPISGHVSLFWYQQALGQGPEFLTYFQNEAQLDKSGLPSDRFFAERPEGSVSTLKIQRTQQEDSAVYLCASSPRTIRGAYEQYFGPGTRLTVT.

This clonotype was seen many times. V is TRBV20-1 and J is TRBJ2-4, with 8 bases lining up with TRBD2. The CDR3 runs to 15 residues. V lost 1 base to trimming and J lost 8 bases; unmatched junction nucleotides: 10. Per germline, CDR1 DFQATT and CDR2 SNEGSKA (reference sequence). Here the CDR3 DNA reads TGCAGTGCTAGAGCCACAAGCGGGAGTCGTGACATTCAGTACTTC. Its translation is CSARATSGSRDIQYF.